Below, 30 T cell receptor beta chains from the same sample are listed, as sequenced in a study of shared clonotypes between healthy human individuals. The repertoire was sequenced with immunoSEQ multiplex PCR; TCRdb's copy has only in-frame clones and lacks some. The sample carries hundreds of thousands of clones, 73% recorded once. Material: memory CD4+ T cells sorted from blood. The subset was: CD45RA-negative fraction. These receptors were collected from a woman aged 25 to 45 in good health.

This rearrangement joins TRBV9 to TRBJ2-7; D uncertain. CDR3 length: 17 amino acids. Trimming cost V 0 bases and J 2 bases, with 18 bases left between them. In germline, CDR1 is SGDLS, CDR2 YYNGEE. CDR3 sequence: CASSVGSRTLSTYEQYF. Written as DNA, the CDR3 is TGTGCCAGCAGCGTAGGAAGTAGGACCCTAAGTACCTACGAGCAGTACTTC. The full variable domain, its missing parts supplied by reference TRBV9 and TRBJ2-7, is DSGVTQTPKHLITATGQRVTLRCSPRSGDLSVYWYQQSLDQGLQFLIQYYNGEERAKGNILERFSAQQFPDLHSELNLSSLELGDSALYFCASSVGSRTLSTYEQYFGPGTRLTVT.

The rearrangement uses TRBV7-9 and TRBJ2-5, with D perhaps matching TRBD2 (6 bases). This CDR3 has 16 amino acids. CDR1 and CDR2 (germline): SEHNR, FQNEAQ (reference sequence). Trimming stripped 1 base from V and 0 bases from J, with 12 bases between. The CDR3 nucleotides are TGTGCCAGCAGCTTAGGTACAGGCGGGAACCAAGAGACCCAGTACTTC. Its translation: CASSLGTGGNQETQYF.

The chain combines TRBV5-1 with TRBJ2-5; 7 nucleotides agree with TRBD2. Losses at the gene ends were 4 bases for V and 5 bases for J; bases not matched to a gene: 20. This CDR3 is built from 18 residues. CDR1 is SGHRS and CDR2 is YFSETQ in the germline V gene. The CDR3 DNA is TGCGCCAGCAGCCGGGAGGTTCGACGGAGGGGCCAGCGGGAGACCCAGTACTTC. Translation gives CASSREVRRRGQRETQYF.

This chain uses TRBV15 with TRBJ2-1; 7 bases are a match to TRBD1. The CDR3 sequence is 14 residues long. After removal of 4 bases from V and 9 bases from J, the junction contained 9 bases not matched to a gene. Germline values: CDR1 LNHNV, CDR2 YYDKDF (reference sequence). This CDR3 is CATSTRQGWGEQFF. The CDR3 DNA sequence: TGTGCCACCAGCACACGACAGGGCTGGGGTGAGCAGTTCTTC. Combining the CDR3 with reference TRBV15 and TRBJ2-1 gives the whole variable domain DAMVIQNPRYQVTQFGKPVTLSCSQTLNHNVMYWYQQKSSQAPKLLFHYYDKDFNNEADTPDNFQSRRPNTSFCFLDIRSPGLGDTAMYLCATSTRQGWGEQFFGPGTRLTVL.

This sequence joins TRBV2 and TRBJ2-1; D is tentatively TRBD1 or TRBD2 (5 bases each). Per the germline V gene, CDR1 is SNHLY and CDR2 is FYNNEI. CDR3 length: 13 amino acids. V lost 8 bases to trimming and J lost 6 bases, with 14 bases between them. In DNA, the CDR3 is TGTGCCAGCGTGTCTATCGGGACCAATGAGCAGTTCTTC. Its translation: CASVSIGTNEQFF.

Remarks on this clone: Other nucleotide sequences from this sample produce the same CDR3. V gene TRBV2 combines with J gene TRBJ2-1; D remains unclear. Trimming left V 0 bases short and J 10 bases short, with 10 bases between. CDR1 is SNHLY, CDR2 FYNNEI, per germline. The CDR3 loop spans 13 amino acids. CDR3 nucleotides: TGTGCCAGCAGTGAAGCGCCTCCCGGGGAGCAGTTCTTC. This encodes CASSEAPPGEQFF. The whole variable domain, remainder taken from reference TRBV2 and TRBJ2-1, is EPEVTQTPSHQVTQMGQEVILRCVPISNHLYFYWYRQILGQKVEFLVSFYNNEISEKSEIFDDQFSVERPDGSNFTLKIRSTKLEDSAMYFCASSEAPPGEQFFGPGTRLTVL.

The chain links TRBV5-1 to TRBJ2-7, with 8 bases identical to TRBD2. V shed 4 bases and J 6 bases; nucleotides not matched to a gene: 9. The length of the CDR3 is 14 residues. Germline CDR1 SGHRS, CDR2 YFSETQ. The CDR3 reads CASSREGRGAEQYF. CDR3 coding DNA: TGCGCCAGCAGCCGGGAGGGGAGAGGGGCCGAGCAGTACTTC. The variable domain in full, with the rest retrieved from reference TRBV5-1 and TRBJ2-7, is KAGVTQTPRYLIKTRGQQVTLSCSPISGHRSVSWYQQTPGQGLQFLFEYFSETQRNKGNFPGRFSGRQFSNSRSEMNVSTLELGDSALYLCASSREGRGAEQYFGPGTRLTVT.

As DNA, the CDR3 is TGTGCCAGCAGCTCGGGACAGGACACCGGGGAGCTGTTTTTT. Residues: CASSSGQDTGELFF. This sequence joins TRBV7-3 and TRBJ2-2; 8 bases fit TRBD1. Trimming removed 4 bases from V and 3 bases from J; junction bases left unmatched: 1. CDR3 length equals 14 residues. Per germline, CDR1 SGHTA and CDR2 FQGTGA.

Note on this clone: Other nucleotide sequences from this sample produce the same CDR3. J is TRBJ1-1 and V is TRBV28, with D hard to call. The germline gives CDR1 MDHEN, CDR2 SYDVKM. The CDR3 is made up of 13 amino acids. V shed 5 bases and J shed 1 base, with 8 bases lying between them. Here the CDR3 DNA reads TGTGCCAGCAGTCCCCCTGCGAACACTGAAGCTTTCTTT. This translates into CASSPPANTEAFF.

A single count supports this clone. The chain is built from TRBV4-2 and TRBJ2-2; 15 bases align to TRBD2. There are 18 residues in the CDR3. Germline V CDR1 and CDR2: LGHNA, YNFKEQ. After removal of 1 base from V and 6 bases from J, the junction contained 6 bases not matched to a gene. Written as DNA, the CDR3 is TGTGCCAGCAGCCAAGTCGGACTAGCGGGAGGGGGCGCCGGGGAGCTGTTTTTT. The encoded protein is CASSQVGLAGGGAGELFF.

The CDR3 coding sequence is TGTGCCAGCAGTTTCCCCCAAGAGACCCAGTACTTC. It encodes CASSFPQETQYF. The chain links TRBV27 to TRBJ2-5; the D is unclear. This CDR3 comprises 12 residues. V lost 3 bases and J lost 1, with 3 bases in between. Germline CDR1 is MNHEY and CDR2 is SMNVEV (reference sequence).

The chain carries TRBV11-2 and TRBJ2-7; 8 nucleotides align to TRBD2. Trimming took 5 bases from V and 6 from J; bases not matched to a gene: 9. The germline V gene encodes CDR1 SGHAT and CDR2 FQNNGV. This CDR3 region has 14 residues. CDR3 protein: CASSIPREGPEQYF. CDR3 DNA sequence: TGTGCCAGCAGCATACCCCGGGAGGGCCCCGAGCAGTACTTC. Drawing the rest from reference TRBV11-2 and TRBJ2-7, the complete variable domain is EAGVAQSPRYKIIEKRQSVAFWCNPISGHATLYWYQQILGQGPKLLIQFQNNGVVDDSQLPKDRFSAERLKGVDSTLKIQPAKLEDSAVYLCASSIPREGPEQYFGPGTRLTVT.

The rearrangement uses TRBV27 and TRBJ2-1, with D possibly matching TRBD1 (5 bases). V was cut by 2 bases and J by 9 bases, with 17 bases left in between. This CDR3 region has 15 residues. From germline, CDR1 is MNHEY and CDR2 SMNVEV (reference sequence). DNA for the CDR3: TGTGCCAGCAGTTTAGATCCCCTTTGGGGCGGTGAGCAGTTCTTC. Protein: CASSLDPLWGGEQFF.

The chain combines TRBV7-2 with TRBJ1-5; unclear D gene. Trimming removed 4 bases at V and 5 bases at J, with 9 bases between. CDR3 size: 13 residues. Per germline, CDR1 SGHTA and CDR2 FQGNSA. CDR3 sequence reads: CASSSWQDQPQHF. The CDR3 DNA follows: TGTGCCAGCAGCTCGTGGCAGGATCAGCCCCAGCATTTT. The full variable domain, with the rest looked up from reference TRBV7-2 and TRBJ1-5, is GAGVSQSPSNKVTEKGKDVELRCDPISGHTALYWYRQSLGQGLEFLIYFQGNSAPDKSGLPSDRFSAERTGGSVSTLTIQRTQQEDSAVYLCASSSWQDQPQHFGDGTRLSIL.

This chain links TRBV28 with TRBJ2-1; D gene uncertain. Deletions cut 2 bases from V and 13 bases from J, with 12 bases between. The CDR3 sequence is 12 residues long. CDR1 is MDHEN, CDR2 SYDVKM, per germline. CDR3 DNA: TGTGCCAGCAGTTTACTACTTACGTCCCAGTTCTTC. Residues: CASSLLLTSQFF.

V and J are TRBV7-9 and TRBJ1-1; TRBD1 matches 9 bases. Losses at the gene ends were 1 base for V and 7 bases for J; bases not matched to a gene: 1. The CDR3 totals 13 residues. Germline values: CDR1 SEHNR, CDR2 FQNEAQ (reference sequence). The CDR3 reads CASSLGDRVEAFF. As DNA, the CDR3 is TGTGCCAGCAGCTTAGGGGACAGGGTTGAAGCTTTCTTT.

V is TRBV28 and J is TRBJ2-7; 10 nucleotides match TRBD1. The CDR3 covers 15 residues. Germline V lookup: CDR1 MDHEN, CDR2 SYDVKM. Trimming removed 2 bases from V and 4 bases from J; junction bases left unmatched: 5. CDR3 in DNA: TGTGCCAGCAGTTTAGTGACAGGGGGCAGGTACGAGCAGTACTTC. Its protein is CASSLVTGGRYEQYF.

The chain employs TRBV5-1 and TRBJ2-1; TRBD1 matches at 7 bases. The length of the CDR3 is 15 residues. The germline V gene has CDR1 SGHRS and CDR2 YFSETQ. V gave up 4 bases and J gave up 2 bases; unmatched junction bases: 6. The CDR3 bases are TGCGCCAGCAGCATCGACAGGGCCGCCTACAATGAGCAGTTCTTC. It codes for CASSIDRAAYNEQFF.

This clone was detected only once. The chain carries TRBV11-2 and TRBJ2-3; weak D call: TRBD1 (6 bases). Germline assignment: CDR1 SGHAT and CDR2 FQNNGV. The CDR3 is 17 amino acids. The V end lost 1 base, the J end lost 5 bases, and 19 bases lay between the germline ends. The CDR3 DNA sequence: TGTGCCAGCAGCTTAGCCCCAGGGCGGACAGCGAGAGATACGCAGTATTTT. Its protein is CASSLAPGRTARDTQYF.

The DNA for the CDR3 is TGTGCCAGCAGTGCTGACGGGGGGTACTATGGCTACACCTTC. Its translation is CASSADGGYYGYTF. This chain uses TRBV2 with TRBJ1-2, with D tentatively TRBD1 (5 bases). The ends were cut back, 4 bases at V and 3 bases at J, with 12 bases in the middle. CDR3 length: 14 amino acids. Germline assignment: CDR1 SNHLY and CDR2 FYNNEI. Looking up the rest from reference TRBV2 and TRBJ1-2 gives the full variable domain: EPEVTQTPSHQVTQMGQEVILRCVPISNHLYFYWYRQILGQKVEFLVSFYNNEISEKSEIFDDQFSVERPDGSNFTLKIRSTKLEDSAMYFCASSADGGYYGYTFGSGTRLTVV.

V is TRBV5-1 and J is TRBJ2-3; 8 nucleotides line up with TRBD1. In germline, CDR1 is SGHRS, CDR2 YFSETQ. V shed 2 bases and J 0 bases; nucleotides not matched to a gene: 5. The CDR3 length is 16 residues. The CDR3 coding sequence is TGCGCCAGCAGCTTCGGACAGGGCGCCAGCACAGATACGCAGTATTTT. Translation: CASSFGQGASTDTQYF.

The chain joins TRBV7-8 to TRBJ1-3; perhaps TRBD1 as D (5 bases). The CDR3 consists of 14 residues. The V end was cut by 4 bases, the J end by 0 bases, with 7 bases between. The germline V gene has CDR1 SGHVS and CDR2 FQNEAQ. The chain's CDR3 is CASSSTASGNTIYF. Written as DNA, the CDR3 is TGTGCCAGCAGCTCGACAGCCTCTGGAAACACCATATATTTT.

A single count supports this clone. The CDR3 region has the DNA TGTGCCAGTAGTATCTGGACTAGCAATCAGCCCCAGCATTTT. Its translation is CASSIWTSNQPQHF. The chain combines TRBV19 with TRBJ1-5, with no clear D. Germline values: CDR1 LNHDA, CDR2 SQIVND (reference sequence). CDR3 length: 14 residues. V was shortened by 3 bases and J by 0 bases, with 6 bases between the two germline ends.

V gene TRBV5-1 combines with J gene TRBJ1-2, with TRBD1 matching 9 bases. Germline V lookup: CDR1 SGHRS, CDR2 YFSETQ. V lost 0 bases to trimming and J lost 5 bases; unmatched junction nucleotides: 5. CDR3 length: 15 amino acids. CDR3 residues: CASSLGDRDQYGYTF. CDR3 bases: TGCGCCAGCAGCTTGGGGGACAGGGATCAATATGGCTACACCTTC.

V gene TRBV29-1 combines with J gene TRBJ2-3; 11 bases are a match to TRBD2. Germline V CDR1 and CDR2: SQVTM, ANQGSEA. The CDR3 covers 17 residues. J was trimmed by 4 bases and V by 6 bases; bases with no gene match: 15. The CDR3 DNA reads as TGCAGCGTGGGGCGACTAGCGGGAACTCAGAAGGCAGATACGCAGTATTTT. It specifies CSVGRLAGTQKADTQYF.

The sample holds one count of this clone. This sequence joins TRBV19 and TRBJ2-1; possibly TRBD1 for D (7 bases). This CDR3 is 14 amino acids long. The ends were cut back, 3 bases at V and 6 bases at J, with 12 bases in the middle. CDR1 and CDR2 (germline): LNHDA, SQIVND (reference sequence). The CDR3 sequence is CASSIMEGANEQFF. DNA of the CDR3: TGTGCCAGTAGTATTATGGAGGGGGCCAATGAGCAGTTCTTC.

Worth noting for this clone: Within the sample, other DNA sequences also encode this same CDR3. This chain links TRBV7-8 with TRBJ2-1; TRBD2 might be the D (5 bases). V lost 3 bases and J 0 bases, leaving 6 bases between the germline ends. CDR1 and CDR2 (germline): SGHVS, FQNEAQ. This CDR3 region has 14 residues. The CDR3 sequence: CASSLRDSYNEQFF. The CDR3 DNA reads TGTGCCAGCAGCTTGAGGGACTCCTACAATGAGCAGTTCTTC.

Points on this clone: Other DNA variants within this sample encode the same CDR3. The chain uses TRBV7-9 and TRBJ1-4; D call uncertain. Germline CDR1 SEHNR, CDR2 FQNEAQ (reference sequence). Trimming cost V 5 bases and J 0 bases, with 7 bases left between them. The CDR3 is 14 residues long. The CDR3 spells CASSLHSTNEKLFF. The CDR3 bases are TGTGCCAGCAGCCTACATTCAACTAATGAAAAACTGTTTTTT.

This chain uses TRBV19 with TRBJ1-2; perhaps TRBD1 as D (5 bases). The CDR3 is 15 amino acids. CDR1 is LNHDA, CDR2 SQIVND, per germline (reference sequence). The V gene lost 3 bases and the J gene lost 5 bases, with 16 bases spanning the gap. CDR3 DNA sequence: TGTGCCAGTAGTATTTTTGGGGGAGTACGGTATGGCTACACCTTC. Translating gives CASSIFGGVRYGYTF.

The CDR3 region is CASSDNRGNSPLHF. CDR3 DNA: TGTGCCAGCAGTGACAATCGCGGTAATTCACCCCTCCACTTT. This chain links TRBV7-8 with TRBJ1-6; D is undetermined. From germline, CDR1 is SGHVS and CDR2 FQNEAQ. Trimming removed 6 bases at V and 6 bases at J, with 12 bases between. The CDR3 runs to 14 residues.